This is a list of T cell receptor beta chains from one sample in a study of somatic mutations in cytotoxic T cells in rheumatoid arthritis. Produced via immunoSEQ multiplex PCR; TCRdb's table is partial and in-frame only. This table holds some 30,000 clones, around four fifths found once. Sequenced input: CD8+ T cells sorted from blood. These receptors were taken from an adult with rheumatoid arthritis. Each CDR3 is given without its conserved first and last residue. Each record gives: V gene, J gene, CDR3 protein.

v_gene: TRBV4-3
j_gene: TRBJ2-3
CDR3aa: ASSQDRGTASTDTQY

v_gene: TRBV29-1
j_gene: TRBJ2-3
CDR3aa: SVENPDLRSSTDTQY

v_gene: TRBV9
j_gene: TRBJ2-2
CDR3aa: ASSPPGQGNTGELF

v_gene: TRBV4-2
j_gene: TRBJ2-1
CDR3aa: ASSLRSGEYNEQF

v_gene: TRBV6-5
j_gene: TRBJ2-5
CDR3aa: ASSSSGLAGETQY

v_gene: TRBV9
j_gene: TRBJ2-6
CDR3aa: ASSVGDAGGFLRANVLT

v_gene: TRBV4-3
j_gene: TRBJ2-1
CDR3aa: ASSQPIAGGRINEQF

v_gene: TRBV7-6
j_gene: TRBJ2-2
CDR3aa: ASSLRGGGELF

v_gene: TRBV5-4
j_gene: TRBJ1-1
CDR3aa: ASSPGLMNTEAF

v_gene: TRBV7-2
j_gene: TRBJ1-1
CDR3aa: ASSSDNLGHMNTEAF

v_gene: TRBV27
j_gene: TRBJ1-2
CDR3aa: ASLGPPNYGYT

v_gene: TRBV5-1
j_gene: TRBJ2-1
CDR3aa: ASSLADWGLREDNEQF

v_gene: TRBV19
j_gene: TRBJ2-7
CDR3aa: ASSIRLAGVSSEQY

v_gene: TRBV4-1
j_gene: TRBJ2-2
CDR3aa: ASSQEGRGVRTGELF

v_gene: TRBV6-5
j_gene: TRBJ1-2
CDR3aa: ASSWQALGGYT

v_gene: TRBV30
j_gene: TRBJ2-1
CDR3aa: AWSRDLLNNEQF

v_gene: TRBV21-1
j_gene: TRBJ2-3
CDR3aa: ASSNRELRCGTDTQY

v_gene: TRBV27
j_gene: TRBJ2-7
CDR3aa: ASRPGRGAEQY

v_gene: TRBV5-4
j_gene: TRBJ2-7
CDR3aa: ASSPTGGAYEQY

v_gene: TRBV25-1
j_gene: TRBJ1-2
CDR3aa: ASSESWRYGYT

v_gene: TRBV27
j_gene: TRBJ2-3
CDR3aa: ASSSPGLGSADTQY

v_gene: TRBV30
j_gene: TRBJ2-7
CDR3aa: ASTRDVSYEQY

v_gene: TRBV29-1
j_gene: TRBJ2-1
CDR3aa: SVEDLPRQKHNDLEQF

v_gene: TRBV5-4
j_gene: TRBJ2-5
CDR3aa: ASSSAGGRGETQY

v_gene: TRBV6-4
j_gene: TRBJ2-1
CDR3aa: ASSDSDRSEQF

v_gene: TRBV11-2
j_gene: TRBJ1-4
CDR3aa: ASSPFGTNEKLF

v_gene: TRBV7-8
j_gene: TRBJ1-5
CDR3aa: ASSLTPGDTYFDQPQH

v_gene: TRBV7-9
j_gene: TRBJ2-1
CDR3aa: ASRPTSGNAFGNNEQF

v_gene: TRBV6-5
j_gene: TRBJ2-1
CDR3aa: ASSPLSRTYNEQF

v_gene: TRBV7-8
j_gene: TRBJ1-1
CDR3aa: ASSLGGGNTEAF

v_gene: TRBV19
j_gene: TRBJ1-4
CDR3aa: ASSMTGRNEKLF

v_gene: TRBV15
j_gene: TRBJ1-4
CDR3aa: ATSTLQGLNEKLF

v_gene: TRBV30
j_gene: TRBJ1-5
CDR3aa: AWSRGIGNQPQH

v_gene: TRBV11-3
j_gene: TRBJ2-7
CDR3aa: ASRPRGRPYEQY

v_gene: TRBV10-3
j_gene: TRBJ2-1
CDR3aa: AISESAGVPGQF

v_gene: TRBV9
j_gene: TRBJ1-3
CDR3aa: ASSPPSAANTIY

v_gene: TRBV5-1
j_gene: TRBJ2-2
CDR3aa: ASRFTGELF

v_gene: TRBV19
j_gene: TRBJ2-1
CDR3aa: ASSGTSRNEQF

v_gene: TRBV19
j_gene: TRBJ2-1
CDR3aa: ASSAVAGNEQF

v_gene: TRBV27
j_gene: TRBJ1-5
CDR3aa: ASSLLGGNQPQH

v_gene: TRBV11-2
j_gene: TRBJ1-4
CDR3aa: ASSSSESATNEKLF

v_gene: TRBV19
j_gene: TRBJ1-1
CDR3aa: ASSIGGRAEAF

v_gene: TRBV6-1
j_gene: TRBJ2-3
CDR3aa: ASSEETSGPDTQY

v_gene: TRBV7-6
j_gene: TRBJ1-5
CDR3aa: ASSPDGYQPQH

v_gene: TRBV4-3
j_gene: TRBJ2-1
CDR3aa: ASSQGNEQF

v_gene: TRBV4-1
j_gene: TRBJ2-5
CDR3aa: ASSEGGTQY

v_gene: TRBV21-1
j_gene: TRBJ2-7
CDR3aa: ASKGWRPSYEQY

v_gene: TRBV27
j_gene: TRBJ2-1
CDR3aa: ASSLIPGVAGGPQGEQF

v_gene: TRBV4-3
j_gene: TRBJ2-5
CDR3aa: ASSQSGTSGGETQY

v_gene: TRBV7-9
j_gene: TRBJ1-4
CDR3aa: ASSLTTNEKLF

v_gene: TRBV19
j_gene: TRBJ1-2
CDR3aa: ASSADLQGWNGYT

v_gene: TRBV6-4
j_gene: TRBJ2-3
CDR3aa: ASSGGTATDTQY

v_gene: TRBV7-9
j_gene: TRBJ1-2
CDR3aa: ASSLDWPQTGFTNYGYT

v_gene: TRBV6-4
j_gene: TRBJ2-1
CDR3aa: ASSVNYRDSYNEQF

v_gene: TRBV5-1
j_gene: TRBJ2-3
CDR3aa: ASSLRVRRGRWTDTQY

v_gene: TRBV7-9
j_gene: TRBJ1-3
CDR3aa: ASIAEGSGNTIY